This T cell receptor beta chain derives from a study of OX40 agonist ivuxolimab in advanced cancers. Whole-study findings and limits: CD8+ T cells averaged more expanded clones than CD4+.

A word on this clone: Antigen unknown.

Germline V lookup: CDR1 MDHEN, CDR2 SYDVKM. The V segment lost 4 bases and the J segment 4 bases; nucleotides outside the gene matches: 8. This CDR3 region has 16 residues. Assay used: immunoSEQ multiplex PCR; TCRdb lists only in-frame clones, some missing. The table includes approximately 33,000 clones, roughly nine tenths detected once. This receptor was obtained from an adult with an advanced solid tumor such as melanoma, head and neck, liver or kidney cancer. The chain carries TRBV28 and TRBJ1-4; TRBD1 matches at 8 bases. The sample was CD4+ or CD8+ T cells sorted from blood, taken in a trial of the OX40 agonist ivuxolimab. In DNA, the CDR3 is TGTGCCAGCAGTTCCCTGGACAGGGCAATTAATGAAAAACTGTTTTTT. This codes for CASSSLDRAINEKLFF.